The rows below give T cell receptor beta chains drawn from one sample of a study of cytotoxic CD8 clonotypes in ibrutinib-treated CLL. Using immunoSEQ multiplex PCR, the repertoire was profiled, and TCRdb retains in-frame clones only, with some absent. The sample shows approximately 23,000 clones, about 68% of them seen only once. The source material was PBMCs, sampled before ibrutinib treatment. These receptors all stem from a human donor with chronic lymphocytic leukemia. Both conserved end residues are part of each CDR3. D genes are given only for firm matches. For some rows the clone size is stated as once, few or many, or as a class when expanded; others skip it.

NA	TRBV2	13	NA	TRBJ1-2	CASRKQENYGYTF	TGTGCCAGCAGGAAACAGGAAAACTATGGCTACACCTTC
NA	TRBV28	14	NA	TRBJ2-5	CASKRHPSAETQYF	TGTGCCAGCAAAAGGCACCCCAGCGCGGAGACCCAGTACTTC
NA	TRBV5-1	19	TRBD2	TRBJ2-1	CASSLIAAGTSGGNNEQFF	TGCGCCAGCAGCTTGATCGCAGCCGGGACTAGCGGGGGTAACAATGAGCAGTTCTTC
NA	TRBV7-4	15	NA	TRBJ2-4	CASSLRKGDKNIQYF	TGTGCCAGCAGCTTGAGGAAAGGGGACAAAAACATTCAGTACTTC
once	TRBV28	16	NA	TRBJ1-1	CASSLPFEAVNTEAFF	TGTGCCAGCAGTTTGCCGTTTGAGGCCGTCAACACTGAAGCTTTCTTT
NA	TRBV6-4	15	TRBD2	TRBJ2-7	CASSDSAGEGYEQYF	TGTGCCAGCAGTGACTCTGCGGGAGAAGGCTACGAGCAGTACTTC
NA	TRBV30	15	NA	TRBJ1-4	CAWSPGVSTNEKLFF	TGTGCCTGGAGTCCAGGGGTATCAACTAATGAAAAACTGTTTTTT
NA	TRBV7-8	12	NA	TRBJ1-2	CASSGDNYGYTF	TGTGCCAGCAGCGGTGACAACTATGGCTACACCTTC
NA	TRBV9	15	NA	TRBJ2-7	CASSVDPSDSYEQYF	TGTGCCAGCAGCGTAGACCCTAGCGACTCCTACGAGCAGTACTTC
NA	TRBV28	13	NA	TRBJ2-7	CASRLLGPYEQYF	TGTGCCAGCCGTCTTTTGGGTCCCTACGAGCAGTACTTC
NA	TRBV29-1	11	NA	TRBJ2-2	CSVVEIGELFF	TGCAGCGTTGTCGAGATCGGGGAGCTGTTTTTT
NA	TRBV5-5	16	NA	TRBJ1-5	CASSSLGGWGNQPQHF	TGTGCCAGCAGCTCCCTAGGCGGTTGGGGCAATCAGCCCCAGCATTTT
NA	TRBV29-1	12	NA	TRBJ2-5	CSVGTRQETQYF	TGCAGCGTTGGGACAAGGCAAGAGACCCAGTACTTC
NA	TRBV27	17	NA	TRBJ2-7	CASSLSPSTPHPYEQYF	TGTGCCAGCAGTTTATCTCCCTCTACACCCCACCCCTACGAGCAGTACTTC
few	TRBV29-1	14	NA	TRBJ1-2	CSVEGQAADYGYTF	TGCAGCGTTGAAGGACAAGCAGCGGACTATGGCTACACCTTC
once	TRBV6-5	13	NA	TRBJ2-7	CASSPGGPKHQYF	TGTGCCAGCAGTCCCGGGGGCCCCAAACATCAGTACTTC
NA	TRBV9	15	TRBD2	TRBJ2-7	CASSPSSGSPYEQYF	TGTGCCAGCAGCCCCTCTAGCGGGAGTCCCTACGAGCAGTACTTC
NA	TRBV2	14	TRBD1	TRBJ1-5	CASSRGQGNQPQHF	TGTGCCAGCAGCCGCGGACAGGGTAACCAGCCCCAGCATTTT
NA	TRBV19	13	NA	TRBJ2-3	CASSWDTTDTQYF	TGTGCCAGTAGTTGGGACACCACAGATACGCAGTATTTT
few	TRBV4-1	13	NA	TRBJ1-5	CASSQGPHEPQHF	TGCGCCAGCAGCCAGGGACCGCACGAGCCCCAGCATTTT